This record looks at one T cell receptor beta chain sequence and its context. The antigen is unknown. Among the approximately 110 subjects of the validation cohort, separate from the roughly 650-subject first cohort, were the donors. This entry belongs to a study of cytomegalovirus exposure and HLA in healthy donors. Findings and limits, study-wide: In a later analysis, first-cohort TCR clusters were found to tend to co-occur in the 90 to 150 validation repertoires.

The repertoire was sequenced with immunoSEQ multiplex PCR; TCRdb's copy has only in-frame clones and lacks some. The profile covers approximately 160,000 clones, with about 89% appearing a single time and approximately 3% taken by the ten largest. This CDR3 spans 15 amino acids. Looked up from germline, CDR1 is SGHNT and CDR2 is YYREEE (reference sequence). Losses at the gene ends were 2 bases for V and 1 base for J; bases not matched to a gene: 5. Input material: PBMCs. The receptor's source is a woman aged 18-29 years in good health and CMV-seropositive. V is TRBV5-4 and J is TRBJ2-7; TRBD1 aligns across 8 bases. The chain's CDR3 is CASSFGQGMSYEQYF. CDR3 in DNA: TGTGCCAGCAGCTTCGGACAGGGAATGTCCTACGAGCAGTACTTC. Variable domain in full (rest from reference TRBV5-4 and TRBJ2-7): ETGVTQSPTHLIKTRGQQVTLRCSSQSGHNTVSWYQQALGQGPQFIFQYYREEENGRGNFPPRFSGLQFPNYSSELNVNALELDDSALYLCASSFGQGMSYEQYFGPGTRLTVT.